This entry is about one T cell receptor beta chain. Its recognized antigen is unknown. No much larger clone is present one base from it, and per-base qualities are unavailable. TCRbeta CDR3 regions were amplified from genomic DNA by means of the immunoSEQ Assay, a bias-controlled multiplex PCR. The study's own analysis went as follows. The number of nucleated cells in each sample was estimated from the amplification of reference gene primers within the assay. To quantify the absolute abundance of each unique TCRbeta CDR3 rearrangement, sequence reads were collapsed and filtered. For each sample, productive Simpson clonality was calculated as the square root of Simpson's diversity index over productive rearrangements. Imported from immuneACCESS, the table was reduced by TCRdb to in-frame sequences with V and J called. These copies leave out some clones; in studies compared against another copy, an unresolved V gene accounts for under half, and the cause of the remainder is not known. Clone size and V and J calls were adopted from that table, with D and trimming inferred from the DNA. Present in this sample are over 150,000 clones, 75% to 90% of which were seen just once. The top ten clones comprise 5.5% to 8% of the sample.

At one collaborating source in Seattle, patients were enrolled during active infection and were followed longitudinally through the course of disease. The collaborating institutions used their own protocols to collect whole blood in K2EDTA tubes. For TCRbeta analysis, collaborator samples were shipped as frozen whole blood, as isolated PBMCs, or as DNA extracted from either sample type. This entry belongs to a study of blood T cell repertoires in COVID-19 (dated by TCRdb to the early 2020s). Regarding the complete study: Samples covering the acute and convalescent phases of COVID-19 were provided by collaborators in the United States, Italy and Spain. The material from the prospective study consisted of cDNA or gDNA derived from T cells, B-cell-depleted T cells, or PBMCs. Where available, HLA class I and class II types were obtained from metadata supplied by the sample provider rather than from assay-based typing. A de-identified subject ID, COVID-19 status, age in years and sex were almost always included in the sample metadata. Deeply sampled blood TCRbeta repertoires from subjects exposed to, actively infected with, or recovered from COVID-19 were included in the dataset. A freely available public database, intended as a resource for researchers studying the immune response to SARS-CoV-2, is where the repertoires were released. The samples were drawn from two sources: the first 160 participants of the ongoing ImmuneRACE study, and fewer than 1,500 subjects contributed by 6 global collaborators.

What the authors observed across the whole study: The amount of clinical and demographic metadata varied by source and participant and was provided uncurated.

Sequences were obtained from peripheral blood. The origin of this receptor is a middle-aged woman with COVID-19, enrolled during active disease.

The DNA is TGTGCCAGCAGCCTAGGGACAGGGGAGGATCAGCCCCAGCATTTT. This yields the protein CASSLGTGEDQPQHF. The chain is encoded by TRBV7-6 joined to TRBJ1-5; the junction holds 10 bases that match TRBD1. The CDR3 goes from the cysteine to the phenylalanine over 15 residues. The entry retains the CDR3 DNA only, 45 bases that are in frame from base 1. The CDR1 and CDR2 encoded by the germline V gene are SGHVS and FNYEAQ. Germline trimming: 5 bases from V, 5 bases from J; junction bases outside gene matches: 6.